These T cell receptor beta chains were read from a single sample in a study of T cell repertoires in cytomegalovirus infection. In TCRdb, the reads were re-called with MiXCR into one record per CDR3 protein. The sample lists 500,000 to 600,000 distinct CDR3 sequences, about 15% seen once, with approximately 24% in the top ten. The sequencing sample was made of CD8+ T cells from PBMCs. These receptors came from a human donor in good health (CMV status not recorded). Some clones in this sample may be carry-over from other donors' samples. Each CDR3 is given with its conserved first and last residue. D genes are given only for firm matches. Only some rows state a clone size, as once, few, many or a class for expanded clones.

D gene,V gene,J gene,clone size,CDR3 DNA,CDR3 protein
NA,TRBV6-1,TRBJ2-7,many,TGTGCCAGCAGTCCTTACAATGGAAGGGCTCCCGAGCAGTACTTC,CASSPYNGRAPEQYF
NA,TRBV28,TRBJ1-4,many,TGTGCCAGCAGTCCCGCAGTCAGAGGTGCTGAAAAACTGTTTTTT,CASSPAVRGAEKLFF
TRBD1,TRBV24-1,TRBJ1-2,many,TGTGCCACCAGTGATCTCGAGACAGGGGGCTCGGAAGGCTACACCTTC,CATSDLETGGSEGYTF
NA,TRBV27,TRBJ2-7,NA,TGTGCCAGCAGTTTCACGACTAGGGGCTACGAGCAGTACTTC,CASSFTTRGYEQYF
NA,TRBV19,TRBJ2-6,few,TGTGCCAGCGACCCGGGGAGCTCTGGGGCCAACGTCCTGACTTTC,CASDPGSSGANVLTF
TRBD2,TRBV29-1,TRBJ2-1,many,TGCAGCGTTGAAGGGACTAGCGGGAGTGTCTACAATGAGCAGTTCTTC,CSVEGTSGSVYNEQFF
TRBD2,TRBV6-6,TRBJ2-1,many,TGTGCCAGCAGCAGGACTAGCGGGGGCTCCTACAATGAGCAGTTCTTC,CASSRTSGGSYNEQFF
TRBD2,TRBV7-9,TRBJ2-7,NA,TGTGCCAGCAGCGGACGACTAGCGGGGGACTCCTACGAGCAGTACTTC,CASSGRLAGDSYEQYF
TRBD1,TRBV7-6,TRBJ2-5,many,TGTGCCAGCAGCTTCCTAGACAGGGTGGAAGAGACCCAGTACTTC,CASSFLDRVEETQYF
NA,TRBV4-1,TRBJ1-3,few,TGCGCCAGCAGCCAAAAAACGGTTCGGGACACAAACTCTGGAAACACCATATATTTT,CASSQKTVRDTNSGNTIYF
NA,TRBV28,TRBJ1-2,NA,TGTGCCAGCCGGAACGGTTTGGATGGCTACACCTTC,CASRNGLDGYTF
NA,TRBV20-1,TRBJ1-6,NA,TGCAGTGCTAGAGATCACGGGGAATCGAGCTCCTATAATTCACCCCTCCACTTT,CSARDHGESSSYNSPLHF
TRBD2,TRBV2,TRBJ2-2,NA,TGTGCCAGCAGTGAATCTAGCGGGGGTAACACCGGGGAGCTGTTTTTT,CASSESSGGNTGELFF
NA,TRBV27,TRBJ2-3,NA,TGTGCCAGCAGAGCGCTCCTAACAGATACGCAGTATTTT,CASRALLTDTQYF
NA,TRBV27,TRBJ2-1,NA,TGTGCCAGCAGTTTATCAGTTCCGGCAGACAATGAGCAGTTCTTC,CASSLSVPADNEQFF
NA,TRBV4-1,TRBJ2-3,NA,TGCGCCAGCAGCCAAGTAACACCTAGCACAGATACGCAGTATTTT,CASSQVTPSTDTQYF
TRBD1,TRBV19,TRBJ1-1,many,TGTGCCAGTAGTAACCTGGGAAACAGGGGAATTGGCACTGAAGCTTTCTTT,CASSNLGNRGIGTEAFF
NA,TRBV6-5,TRBJ2-7,many,TGTGCCAGCAGTTATTCCCTGGGACCCGCGCGGTACGAGCAGTACTTC,CASSYSLGPARYEQYF
TRBD2,TRBV29-1,TRBJ2-2,few,TGCAGCGCCGGACTAGCGGCATACACCGGGGAGCTGTTTTTT,CSAGLAAYTGELFF
NA,TRBV11-2,TRBJ1-3,many,TGTGCCAGCAGCTTAGGTCGTTCTGGAAACACCATATATTTT,CASSLGRSGNTIYF
TRBD2,TRBV7-9,TRBJ2-5,many,TGTGCCAGCAGCTCGGGACTAGCGGCCGGGGAGACCCAGTACTTC,CASSSGLAAGETQYF
NA,TRBV24-1,TRBJ2-1,NA,TGTGCCACCAGTGATGCCGTAGGTGAGCAGTTCTTC,CATSDAVGEQFF
NA,TRBV10-2,TRBJ1-6,NA,TGCGCCAGCAGTGATGGTCCTCCTCAATATAATTCACCCCTCCACTTT,CASSDGPPQYNSPLHF
NA,TRBV7-8,TRBJ1-5,many,TGTGCCAGCAGCTTAGGTAGACAGAGCAATCAGCCCCAGCATTTT,CASSLGRQSNQPQHF
NA,TRBV19,TRBJ1-1,NA,TGTGCCAGTAGCGCGGGGCGAAGGACTGAAGCTTTCTTT,CASSAGRRTEAFF
TRBD1,TRBV6-5,TRBJ2-7,few,TGTGCCAGCAGTTCGAGGACAGGGGGGGACGAGCAGTACTTC,CASSSRTGGDEQYF
TRBD1,TRBV20-1,TRBJ1-2,many,TGCAGTGCTAGAGCCGGGACAGGGGGCAGTGCTCATGGCTACACCTTC,CSARAGTGGSAHGYTF
NA,TRBV6-6,TRBJ2-3,NA,TGTGCCAGCAGGGTTCCCCCTGGAATAGGAGATACGCAGTATTTT,CASRVPPGIGDTQYF
TRBD1,TRBV27,TRBJ2-7,NA,TGTGCCAGCAGTAACAGGGGGTTGGGTTACGAGCAGTACTTC,CASSNRGLGYEQYF